One sample yielded the 14 T cell receptor beta chains listed below, sequenced in a study of shared T cell receptors in the human thymus. TCRdb keeps only in-frame clones here, not all; method: immunoSEQ multiplex PCR. Of roughly 560,000 clones listed, about four fifths are singletons. These sequences were also reported in another study, on human thymus T cells.

The sample comprised thymocytes. The receptors shown here come from a boy under two years old with a congenital heart defect.

In this sample, this clone turned up a few times. The rearrangement uses TRBV10-1 and TRBJ2-1, with D maybe TRBD1 (6 bases). This CDR3 comprises 14 residues. Per the germline V gene, CDR1 is WNHNN and CDR2 is SYGVQD (reference sequence). The V end was cut by 6 bases, the J end by 8 bases, with 17 bases between. The CDR3 spells CASSQGQGTYEQFF. Written as DNA, the CDR3 is TGCGCCAGCAGCCAGGGACAAGGGACGTATGAGCAGTTCTTC.

The genes are TRBV27 and TRBJ2-3; 12 positions agree with TRBD2. Trimming took 3 bases from V and 0 from J; bases not matched to a gene: 10. The CDR3 sequence is 19 residues long. Germline loops: CDR1 MNHEY, CDR2 SMNVEV (reference sequence). The CDR3 bases are TGTGCCAGCAGTTTTTCCTCACGGACTAGCGGGAATAGCACAGATACGCAGTATTTT. It translates to CASSFSSRTSGNSTDTQYF.

CDR3 sequence (DNA): TGTGCCAGCAGCCCTTGGGCAGGGGTTAACAATGAGCAGTTCTTC. Translation: CASSPWAGVNNEQFF. J is TRBJ2-1 and V is TRBV28; D may be TRBD1 (6 bases). The CDR3 has 15 residues. V was trimmed by 6 bases and J by 5 bases, leaving 17 bases between them. Germline lookup yields CDR1 MDHEN and CDR2 SYDVKM.

This sequence joins TRBV19 and TRBJ2-1, with 11 bases aligning to TRBD2. V dropped 6 bases and J dropped 4; count of bases not matched to a gene: 8. This CDR3 contains 16 residues. Germline assignment: CDR1 LNHDA and CDR2 SQIVND (reference sequence). The CDR3 DNA reads as TGTGCCAGTAGGGATCGACTAGCGGGATCATACAATGAGCAGTTCTTC. Its protein is CASRDRLAGSYNEQFF.

The gene calls are TRBV7-6 and TRBJ2-7; D might be TRBD1 (5 bases). The CDR3 runs 14 residues. The germline gives CDR1 SGHVS, CDR2 FNYEAQ. V was trimmed by 5 bases and J by 3 bases, leaving 14 bases between them. CDR3 bases: TGTGCCAGCAGCCCAGAGGACACAGACTACGAGCAGTACTTC. It is translated as CASSPEDTDYEQYF. The full variable domain, with the rest looked up from reference TRBV7-6 and TRBJ2-7, is GAGVSQSPRYKVTKRGQDVALRCDPISGHVSLYWYRQALGQGPEFLTYFNYEAQQDKSGLPNDRFSAERPEGSISTLTIQRTEQRDSAMYRCASSPEDTDYEQYFGPGTRLTVT.

The chain is built from TRBV2 and TRBJ2-1; 8 bases align to TRBD2. The V segment lost 1 base and the J segment 2 bases; nucleotides outside the gene matches: 13. Per the germline V gene, CDR1 is SNHLY and CDR2 is FYNNEI. There are 19 residues in the CDR3. CDR3 nucleotides: TGTGCCAGCAGTGAAGGGGTGGGAGCGGGAGTGTCCCCCTACAATGAGCAGTTCTTC. This sequence encodes CASSEGVGAGVSPYNEQFF.

The CDR3 DNA follows: TGTGCCAGCAGCTTCCCCGGAGCGGTGAACGGTGAGCAGTTCTTC. The encoded protein is CASSFPGAVNGEQFF. The V gene is TRBV11-2, the J gene TRBJ2-1, with TRBD2 as a possible D gene (5 bases). Germline loops: CDR1 SGHAT, CDR2 FQNNGV. This CDR3 spans 15 amino acids. V dropped 3 bases and J dropped 9 bases, with 18 bases sitting between them.

Here the CDR3 DNA reads TGTGCCAGCAGTCGGAGGGGTAGTGATAACCAGGTGAACACTGAAGCTTTCTTT. Residues: CASSRRGSDNQVNTEAFF. The chain is built from TRBV4-2 and TRBJ1-1, with D tentatively TRBD1 (5 bases). This CDR3 contains 18 residues. Germline V gene data show CDR1 as LGHNA and CDR2 as YNFKEQ. V lost 6 bases and J 0 bases, leaving 23 bases between the germline ends.

The V call is TRBV29-1, the J call TRBJ1-1; weak D call: TRBD1 (5 bases). V shed 3 bases and J shed 1 base, with 9 bases lying between them. The CDR3 consists of 13 residues. CDR1 and CDR2 (germline): SQVTM, ANQGSEA. The CDR3 protein is CSVDVQENTEAFF. In nucleotides, the CDR3 is TGCAGCGTTGACGTACAGGAGAACACTGAAGCTTTCTTT.

This clone was picked up one time. The chain has TRBV7-2 and TRBJ2-7, with D maybe TRBD2 (6 bases). CDR1 is SGHTA, CDR2 FQGNSA, per germline. CDR3 length: 14 amino acids. The ends were cut back, 5 bases at V and 3 bases at J, with 14 bases in the middle. CDR3 region: CASSATGTYYEQYF. CDR3 bases: TGTGCCAGCAGCGCCACCGGGACTTACTACGAGCAGTACTTC.

The chain uses TRBV25-1 and TRBJ1-1; no firm D call. CDR1 is MGHDK and CDR2 is SYGVNS in the germline V gene. This CDR3 spans 14 amino acids. V lost 3 bases and J 0 bases, leaving 8 bases between the germline ends. In DNA form, the CDR3 reads TGTGCCAGCAGTGAGTCTACGATGAACACTGAAGCTTTCTTT. This codes for CASSESTMNTEAFF.

The chain has TRBV2 and TRBJ2-3, with D tentatively TRBD2 (6 bases). Germline loops: CDR1 SNHLY, CDR2 FYNNEI. The length of the CDR3 is 14 residues. With 6 bases removed from V and 6 bases from J, the gap between germline ends came to 16 bases. CDR3 sequence (DNA): TGTGCCAGCAGGAGGGATACCCTAGCGGATACGCAGTATTTT. Protein product: CASRRDTLADTQYF.

This rearrangement joins TRBV6-6 to TRBJ2-7; 7 nucleotides align to TRBD1. Germline V gene data show CDR1 as MNHNY and CDR2 as SVGAGI (reference sequence). V gave up 9 bases and J gave up 6 bases; unmatched junction bases: 11. There are 13 residues in the CDR3. CDR3 DNA sequence: TGTGCCAGTGTGACAGGGCCCTTCGGCGAGCAGTACTTC. Translation: CASVTGPFGEQYF.

With regard to this clone: This sample also contains other DNA sequences that code for the same CDR3. V is TRBV18 and J is TRBJ1-5; D is perhaps TRBD1 (6 bases). CDR1 is KGHSH, CDR2 LQKENI, per germline. The CDR3 has 14 residues. The ends were cut back, 6 bases at V and 1 base at J, with 10 bases in the middle. CDR3 in amino acids: CASSPGQSNQPQHF. The CDR3 DNA follows: TGTGCCAGCTCCCCGGGACAAAGCAATCAGCCCCAGCATTTT.